The clone carrying this T cell receptor beta chain showed up just a few times. Its antigen is unknown. The data stem from a study of T cell repertoires in cytomegalovirus infection. A single record per CDR3 protein comes from TCRdb applying MiXCR to the reads. The sample has about 770,000 distinct CDR3 sequences; approximately 32% are singletons. The CDR3 spans 12 residues. Germline V gene lookup returns CDR1 MDHEN and CDR2 SYDVKM. V shed 10 bases, J shed 3 bases, and the junction held 4 bases outside the gene matches. The TCR comes from a human donor in good health (CMV status not recorded). Some clones in this sample may be carry-over from other donors' samples. The sample was cultured CD8+ T cells from PBMCs, taken from culture after CMV antigen stimulation. This rearrangement joins TRBV28 to TRBJ2-3; 7 nucleotides line up with TRBD1. CDR3 coding DNA: TGTGCCATCCGGGACAGAACAGATACGCAGTATTTT. It codes for CAIRDRTDTQYF.